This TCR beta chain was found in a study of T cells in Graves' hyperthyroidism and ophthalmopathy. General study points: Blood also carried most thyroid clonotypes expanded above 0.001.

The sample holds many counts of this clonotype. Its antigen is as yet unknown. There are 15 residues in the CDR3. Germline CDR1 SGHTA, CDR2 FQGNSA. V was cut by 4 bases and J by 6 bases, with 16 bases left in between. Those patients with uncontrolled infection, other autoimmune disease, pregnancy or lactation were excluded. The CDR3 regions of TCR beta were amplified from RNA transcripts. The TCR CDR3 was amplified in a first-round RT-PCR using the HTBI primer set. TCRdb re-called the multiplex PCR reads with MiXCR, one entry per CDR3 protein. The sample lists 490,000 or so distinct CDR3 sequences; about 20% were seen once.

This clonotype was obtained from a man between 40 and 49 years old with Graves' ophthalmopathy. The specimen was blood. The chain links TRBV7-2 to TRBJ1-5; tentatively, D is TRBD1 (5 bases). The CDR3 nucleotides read TGTGCCAGCAGCTCCGGGTGGGGCGGGGGTCAGCCCCAGCATTTT. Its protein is CASSSGWGGGQPQHF. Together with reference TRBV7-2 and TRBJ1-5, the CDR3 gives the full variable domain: GAGVSQSPSNKVTEKGKDVELRCDPISGHTALYWYRQSLGQGLEFLIYFQGNSAPDKSGLPSDRFSAERTGGSVSTLTIQRTQQEDSAVYLCASSSGWGGGQPQHFGDGTRLSIL.